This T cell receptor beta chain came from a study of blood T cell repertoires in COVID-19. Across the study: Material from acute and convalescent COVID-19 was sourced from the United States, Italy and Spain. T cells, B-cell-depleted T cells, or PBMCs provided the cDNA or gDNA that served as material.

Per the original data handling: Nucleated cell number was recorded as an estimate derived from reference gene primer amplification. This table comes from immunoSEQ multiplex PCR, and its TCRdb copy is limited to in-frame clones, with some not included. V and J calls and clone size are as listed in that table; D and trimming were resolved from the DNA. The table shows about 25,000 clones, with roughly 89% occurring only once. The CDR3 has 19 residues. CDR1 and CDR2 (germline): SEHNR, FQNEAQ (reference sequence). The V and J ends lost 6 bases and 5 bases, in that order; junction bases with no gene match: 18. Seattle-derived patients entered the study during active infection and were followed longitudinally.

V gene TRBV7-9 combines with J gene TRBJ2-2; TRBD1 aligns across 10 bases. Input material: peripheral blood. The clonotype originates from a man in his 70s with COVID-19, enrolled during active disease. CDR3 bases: TGTGCCAGCAGACATTCCTCCGGGACAGGGGCGTTAGTAACCGGGGAGCTGTTTTTT. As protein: CASRHSSGTGALVTGELFF.